Below are 28 T cell receptor beta chains sequenced from a single sample in a study of metastatic and nonmetastatic thyroid tumors (dated by TCRdb to 2020 to 2022). Library prep was done by PCR. The sequencer was an Illumina HiSeq 4000. The public reads were reprocessed in TCRdb via fastp at Q25 and MiXCR, keeping in-frame beta chains. Recorded for this sample are roughly 55,000 clones; 16% of them occurred a single time. The ten largest account for about 8.4% of the sample. None of the patients had been given any treatment before thyroid surgery. The specimen sequenced was blood. The source of these receptors is a male donor with papillary thyroid cancer or a benign thyroid nodule (not recorded which). Some clones in this sample may be carry-over from other donors' samples.

As concerns this clone: This sequence may be a read error, since a much larger clone differs from it by one base. This CDR3 is also generated by other DNA sequences in the sample. The rearrangement uses TRBV9 and TRBJ2-3; the D is unclear. Germline assignment: CDR1 SGDLS and CDR2 YYNGEE. CDR3 length: 14 amino acids. CDR3 nucleotides: TGTGCCAGCAACTCTCTCTCACCCACAGATACGCAGTATTTC. Translated, it gives CASNSLSPTDTQYF. The full variable domain, completed using reference TRBV9 and TRBJ2-3, is DSGVTQTPKHLITATGQRVTLRCSPRSGDLSVYWYQQSLDQGLQFLIQYYNGEERAKGNILERFSAQQFPDLHSELNLSSLELGDSALYFCASNSLSPTDTQYFGPGTRLTVL.

Worth noting for this clone: A much more abundant neighbour one base away suggests this may be a read error. The chain combines TRBV15 with TRBJ1-6, with D possibly matching TRBD1 (5 bases). Germline CDR1 reads LNHNV; CDR2 reads YYDKDF (reference sequence). The CDR3 is 16 residues long. The CDR3 here is CATIRDRGVANSPLHF. As DNA, the CDR3 is TGTGCCACCATCAGAGATCGGGGGGTAGCAAATTCACCCCTCCACTTT.

J is TRBJ1-2 and V is TRBV11-2; 12 nucleotides match TRBD1. V was clipped by 3 bases and J by 5 bases; unmatched bases: 13. The CDR3 has 18 residues. Germline lookup yields CDR1 SGHAT and CDR2 FQNNGV. DNA for the CDR3: TGTGCCAGCAGCTTTAAAGGGACAGGGGGCAATCGTGGATATGGCTACACCTTC. Encoded protein: CASSFKGTGGNRGYGYTF.

This clone was found a few times. A much larger clone sits a single nucleotide away, making a read error possible. The chain recombines TRBV29-1 with TRBJ1-5, with a weak D call TRBD1 (6 bases). CDR1 and CDR2 (germline): SQVTM, ANQGSEA. This CDR3 region has 14 residues. The CDR3 sequence is CIVGTRGSNQPQHF. The CDR3 DNA reads as TGCATCGTCGGAACCAGGGGATCCAATCAGCCCCAGCATTTT.

About this clone: It may be a read error: a sequence one base away is much more abundant. The chain uses TRBV9 and TRBJ2-5; possibly TRBD2 for D (6 bases). TRBJ2-1 matches the DNA end more closely, so the J call is doubtful. This CDR3 comprises 16 residues. Germline V gene sequence: CDR1 SGDLS, CDR2 YYNGEE. CDR3 loop: CASSVGVGGLYNEQFF. The CDR3 nucleotides read TGTGCCAGCAGCGTAGGAGTGGGGGGTCTCTACAATGAGCAGTTCTTC.

This clone was seen once. This sequence joins TRBV7-3 and TRBJ2-1; 7 nucleotides match TRBD2. CDR1 and CDR2 (germline): SGHTA, FQGTGA. The V gene end was trimmed by 4 bases and the J gene end by 4 bases; junction bases not matched to a gene: 13. CDR3 length: 17 amino acids. CDR3: CASSSTSCRASYNEQFF. The CDR3 nucleotides read TGTGCCAGCAGCTCGACTAGCTGTAGGGCTTCATACAATGAGCAGTTCTTC.

This clone was observed a handful of times. V gene TRBV6-5 combines with J gene TRBJ1-1; 10 positions match TRBD1. CDR3 length equals 15 residues. With 4 bases clipped from V and 2 bases from J, the junction kept 4 bases outside the gene matches. Per the germline V gene, CDR1 is MNHEY and CDR2 is SVGAGI. The chain's CDR3 is CASSSTGGRNTEAFF. DNA for the CDR3: TGTGCCAGCAGTTCGACAGGGGGCAGAAACACTGAAGCTTTCTTT.

V gene TRBV5-4 combines with J gene TRBJ2-3; 9 nucleotides match TRBD1. Germline CDR1 reads SGHNT; CDR2 reads YYREEE (reference sequence). V was clipped by 2 bases and J by 4 bases; unmatched bases: 8. CDR3 length equals 16 residues. The CDR3 DNA follows: TGTGCCAGCAGCTTTCCCGGACAGGGGTCTCCAGATACGCAGTATTTT. This codes for CASSFPGQGSPDTQYF. Filled out from reference TRBV5-4 and TRBJ2-3, the complete variable domain reads ETGVTQSPTHLIKTRGQQVTLRCSSQSGHNTVSWYQQALGQGPQFIFQYYREEENGRGNFPPRFSGLQFPNYSSELNVNALELDDSALYLCASSFPGQGSPDTQYFGPGTRLTVL.

This clone was seen repeatedly, ten times or more. The chain is built from TRBV5-1 and TRBJ1-6; 7 bases line up with TRBD1. Germline CDR1 and CDR2: SGHRS and YFSETQ. The CDR3 length is 15 residues. Trimming at V came to 3 bases and at J to 10 bases, leaving 10 bases not matched to a gene. CDR3 DNA: TGCGCCAGCAGCTCGACAGGGTCTCTGGGGTCACCCCTCCACTTT. Residues: CASSSTGSLGSPLHF.

Concerning this clone itself: At one end the junction does not follow the germline gene, possibly because of a read error. The chain joins TRBV7-2 to TRBJ2-5; 8 bases fit TRBD2. The CDR3 totals 15 residues. Germline V gene sequence: CDR1 SGHTA, CDR2 FQGNSA. CDR3 region: CASSKGCREGEPQYF. CDR3 nucleotides: TGTGCCAGCAGTAAAGGGTGCCGGGAGGGAGAGCCCCAGTACTTC.

This clone turned up a few times. A much more abundant neighbour one base away suggests this may be a read error. DNA of the CDR3: TGTGACAGCACCCTGGGGCAGTCTGGTGAAAAACTGTTTTTT. The encoded protein is CDSTLGQSGEKLFF. The gene calls are TRBV12-3 or TRBV12-4 and TRBJ1-4; possibly TRBD1 for D (5 bases). CDR3 length equals 14 residues.

This clone showed up just a few times. A much larger clone is a single base away; this may be a read error. The chain is built from TRBV9 and TRBJ1-1; the match to TRBD1 covers 7 bases. With V trimmed by 4 bases and J by 1 base, 16 bases remained unmatched. The CDR3 totals 18 residues. Per the germline V gene, CDR1 is SGDLS and CDR2 is YYNGEE. The CDR3 region is CASSKGAGWVSWNTEAFF. The CDR3 DNA sequence: TGTGCCAGCAGCAAGGGGGCAGGGTGGGTTTCATGGAACACTGAAGCTTTCTTT.

This clone was counted ten times or more. The chain uses TRBV20-1 and TRBJ1-1; D is perhaps TRBD1 (6 bases). The CDR3 runs 11 residues. Between the trimmed V and J ends, which lost 6 bases and 6 bases, there was a span of 11 bases. Per the germline V gene, CDR1 is DFQATT and CDR2 is SNEGSKA (reference sequence). CDR3 amino acids: CSAPRGSEAFF. For the CDR3, the DNA is TGCAGTGCCCCCAGGGGTTCTGAAGCTTTCTTT.

This clone was detected a few times. The gene calls are TRBV5-1 and TRBJ2-5; D not resolved. Germline V lookup: CDR1 SGHRS, CDR2 YFSETQ. The length of the CDR3 is 14 residues. Between the trimmed V and J ends, which lost 2 bases and 1 base, there was a span of 9 bases. The CDR3 bases are TGCGCCAGCAGCTTTTGGGGAAGCCAAGAGACCCAGTACTTC. This encodes CASSFWGSQETQYF.

The table lists this clone with many counts. The V call is TRBV4-1, the J call TRBJ1-5; unclear D gene. The CDR3 is 13 amino acids. Germline loops: CDR1 MGHRA, CDR2 YSYEKL. V was clipped by 1 base and J by 7 bases, with 8 bases between them. The CDR3 is CASSQVLGQPQHF. In nucleotides, the CDR3 is TGCGCCAGCAGCCAAGTCCTCGGCCAGCCCCAGCATTTT.

The rearrangement links TRBV12-3 or TRBV12-4 to TRBJ2-7; TRBD2 matches 8 bases. V gave up 1 base and J gave up 6 bases; unmatched junction bases: 14. This CDR3 has 17 residues. In DNA, the CDR3 is TGTGCCAGCAGTTTAGATACCGACCAGCGGGAGCCGGGCGAGCAGTACGTC. This codes for CASSLDTDQREPGEQYV.

The V call is TRBV20-1, the J call TRBJ2-7; TRBD1 aligns across 11 bases. V lost 5 bases to trimming and J lost 3 bases; unmatched junction nucleotides: 6. This CDR3 has 14 residues. Germline-derived CDR1 and CDR2 are DFQATT and SNEGSKA (reference sequence). CDR3 region: CSASSGTGGYEQYF. CDR3 nucleotide sequence: TGCAGTGCTTCCTCCGGGACAGGGGGCTACGAGCAGTACTTC.

The CDR3 protein is CASSEASGGQNTMELFF. The CDR3 nucleotides read TGTGCCAGCAGTGAGGCTAGCGGGGGCCAGAACACCATGGAGCTGTTTTTT. J is TRBJ2-2 and V is TRBV6-1; 10 bases match TRBD2. The CDR3 is made up of 17 amino acids. The germline V gene has CDR1 MNHNS and CDR2 SASEGT. Trimming at V came to 3 bases and at J to 10 bases, leaving 14 bases not matched to a gene.

This clone was detected many times. The chain couples TRBV6-4 to TRBJ2-3, with 11 bases lining up with TRBD1. The CDR3 runs to 20 residues. J was trimmed by 4 bases and V by 5 bases; bases with no gene match: 20. Germline values: CDR1 MRHNA, CDR2 SNTAGT. The CDR3: CASSPNTAASRDRGADTQYF. The CDR3, as DNA: TGTGCCAGCAGTCCCAATACAGCCGCATCGCGGGACAGGGGGGCAGATACGCAGTATTTT.

This clone showed up just a few times. A clone one base away is much larger, so this may be a read error. Distinct nucleotide sequences in the sample also encode this CDR3. The chain links TRBV29-1 to TRBJ1-5; no reliable D call. V was trimmed by 6 bases and J by 6 bases, leaving 15 bases between them. Germline loops: CDR1 SQVTM, CDR2 ANQGSEA. This CDR3 comprises 13 residues. CDR3 loop: CSVTDQRGQPQHF. CDR3 sequence (DNA): TGCAGCGTGACGGACCAACGGGGTCAGCCCCAGCATTTT.

This clone was found a few times. Relative to the germline gene, one junction end is altered; a read error may explain this. The V and J genes are TRBV27 and TRBJ1-1; D is ambiguous. Germline lookup yields CDR1 MNHEY and CDR2 SMNVEV (reference sequence). CDR3 length equals 14 residues. The DNA for the CDR3 is TGTGCCAGCAGTCAACATGGTATGAACAGTGAAGCTTTCTTT. It yields the protein CASSQHGMNSEAFF.

This clone was picked up a small number of times. This chain joins TRBV6-5 and TRBJ2-5; D not resolved. With 0 bases removed from V and 1 base from J, the gap between germline ends came to 9 bases. Per germline, CDR1 MNHEY and CDR2 SVGAGI. This CDR3 comprises 15 residues. The chain's CDR3 is CASSYSRAVQETQYF. DNA for the CDR3: TGTGCCAGCAGTTACTCGAGAGCAGTCCAAGAGACCCAGTACTTC.

This clone was seen at least ten times. The chain joins TRBV6-1 to TRBJ1-4, with no clear D. CDR3 length: 15 residues. Trimming cost V 6 bases and J 4 bases, with 15 bases left between them. The germline V gene has CDR1 MNHNS and CDR2 SASEGT. CDR3 nucleotide sequence: TGTGCCAGCAGCCTGGAGGGAAGACTTAATGAAAAACTGTTTTTT. Translated, it gives CASSLEGRLNEKLFF.

This clone showed up many times. The chain has TRBV5-4 and TRBJ2-3; tentatively, D is TRBD2 (6 bases). Trimming removed 0 bases from V and 0 bases from J, with 14 bases in between. CDR3 length: 17 amino acids. Germline V gene sequence: CDR1 SGHNT, CDR2 YYREEE (reference sequence). The CDR3 DNA reads as TGTGCCAGCAGCTTGGTGTTTAGCGGAAGTAGCACAGATACGCAGTATTTT. This translates into CASSLVFSGSSTDTQYF.

This clone was observed at least ten times. The chain is built from TRBV15 and TRBJ2-2; 8 nucleotides agree with TRBD1. From germline, CDR1 is LNHNV and CDR2 YYDKDF (reference sequence). There are 15 residues in the CDR3. V was clipped by 5 bases and J by 5 bases; unmatched bases: 7. The CDR3 region is CATSVLTGDTGELFF. The CDR3 DNA reads TGTGCCACCAGCGTCCTGACAGGGGATACCGGGGAGCTGTTTTTT.

This clone was counted many times. This sample includes further DNA sequences coding for the same CDR3. The chain employs TRBV19 and TRBJ1-6; unclear D gene. This CDR3 has 14 amino acids. CDR1 is LNHDA and CDR2 is SQIVND in the germline V gene (reference sequence). V lost 1 base and J 8 bases, leaving 9 bases between the germline ends. Written as DNA, the CDR3 is TGTGCCAGTAGTATAGGGAATCGAGATTCACCCCTCCACTTT. Translated, it gives CASSIGNRDSPLHF.

Note on this clone: This may stem from a read error, because a much larger clone lies one nucleotide away. This chain connects TRBV6-1 to TRBJ2-1, with 7 bases aligning to TRBD2. V shed 5 bases, J shed 8 bases, and the junction held 18 bases outside the gene matches. The CDR3 consists of 17 residues. Germline assignment: CDR1 MNHNS and CDR2 SASEGT. The CDR3 DNA is TGTGCCAGCAGTAAACCCCTAACAACACGGGGGGAGGATGAGCAGTTCTTC. This translates into CASSKPLTTRGEDEQFF.

This clone has at least ten counts. The chain employs TRBV10-3 and TRBJ1-1; a weak D match, TRBD1 (6 bases). CDR3 size: 14 residues. Trimming took off 3 bases at V and 0 bases at J, with 8 bases between the two ends. Germline lookup yields CDR1 ENHRY and CDR2 SYGVKD. The CDR3 loop is CAISDAGVNTEAFF. For the CDR3, the DNA is TGTGCCATCAGTGACGCAGGGGTGAACACTGAAGCTTTCTTT.